The 10 T cell receptor beta chains in this list originate from one sample, sequenced in a study of control samples from healthy donors and cancer patients. Repertoires were generated with immunoSEQ multiplex PCR, while TCRdb's copy carries only in-frame clones and drops some. The sample includes approximately 97,000 clones, around 92% of them seen just once. Sequenced input: blood. The receptors were sampled from a woman younger than 30 in good health.

In its sample, this clone was seen once. The chain has TRBV13 and TRBJ2-3, with D perhaps matching TRBD1 (7 bases). CDR1 and CDR2 from the germline V gene are PRHDT and FYEKMQ (reference sequence). V gave up 2 bases and J gave up 2 bases, with 17 bases separating them. The length of the CDR3 is 17 residues. The CDR3 is CASSLRTGAGSTDTQYF. CDR3 sequence (DNA): TGTGCCAGCAGCTTAAGAACAGGGGCGGGATCCACAGATACGCAGTATTTT. The variable domain in full, completed from reference TRBV13 and TRBJ2-3, reads AAGVIQSPRHLIKEKRETATLKCYPIPRHDTVYWYQQGPGQDPQFLISFYEKMQSDKGSIPDRFSAQQFSDYHSELNMSSLELGDSALYFCASSLRTGAGSTDTQYFGPGTRLTVL.

V and J are TRBV5-3 and TRBJ1-6, with D possibly being TRBD1 (5 bases). TRBV5-3 carries the ORF label, with uncertain function. V was pared by 5 bases and J by 5 bases, with 14 bases between. This CDR3 has 15 amino acids. The CDR3 sequence is CARSLPGGDNSPLHF. The CDR3 bases are TGTGCCAGAAGTCTCCCTGGGGGGGATAATTCACCCCTCCACTTT.

The gene calls are TRBV6-2 or TRBV6-3 and TRBJ1-5; D is unresolved. Trimming left V 2 bases short and J 0 bases short, with 5 bases between. This CDR3 comprises 14 residues. CDR1 is MNHEY and CDR2 is SVGEGT in the germline V gene. This chain's CDR3 is CASSYPGSNQPQHF. The CDR3 DNA is TGTGCCAGCAGTTACCCGGGTAGCAATCAGCCCCAGCATTTT.

This clone was recorded only once. The chain combines TRBV27 with TRBJ1-5, with D tentatively TRBD1 (5 bases). CDR3 size: 14 residues. The V gene lost 6 bases and the J gene lost 5 bases, with 14 bases spanning the gap. Germline V CDR1 and CDR2: MNHEY, SMNVEV (reference sequence). The CDR3 loop reads CASRSGGSHQPQHF. As DNA, the CDR3 is TGTGCCAGCAGATCCGGGGGAAGTCATCAGCCCCAGCATTTT.

As for this clone: The sample has other DNA sequences that encode this CDR3 too. The chain links TRBV7-2 to TRBJ1-5; the D is unclear. The V end lost 4 bases, the J end lost 4 bases, and 5 bases lay between the germline ends. Germline lookup yields CDR1 SGHTA and CDR2 FQGNSA. CDR3 size: 12 residues. CDR3 sequence: CASSSPNQPQHF. The DNA for the CDR3 is TGTGCCAGCAGCTCCCCTAATCAGCCCCAGCATTTT.

This chain uses TRBV7-2 with TRBJ1-4, with 9 bases identical to TRBD1. J was trimmed by 3 bases and V by 5 bases; bases with no gene match: 7. Looked up from germline, CDR1 is SGHTA and CDR2 is FQGNSA. The CDR3 is 16 amino acids. This CDR3 is CASSHGTGNSNEKLFF. The DNA for the CDR3 is TGTGCCAGCAGCCACGGGACAGGGAATTCTAATGAAAAACTGTTTTTT.

The rearrangement uses TRBV6-5 and TRBJ2-1; D remains ambiguous. CDR1 and CDR2 (germline): MNHEY, SVGAGI. The CDR3 spans 14 residues. The V end was cut by 2 bases, the J end by 6 bases, with 11 bases between. Here the CDR3 reads CASSYGERINEQFF. The CDR3 bases are TGTGCCAGCAGTTACGGTGAGAGGATCAATGAGCAGTTCTTC.

This rearrangement joins TRBV11-3 to TRBJ2-7; a weak D match, TRBD2 (6 bases). Per germline, CDR1 SGHNT and CDR2 YENEEA. Trimming cost V 5 bases and J 1 base, with 15 bases left between them. The CDR3 sequence is 15 residues long. The CDR3: CASSLRWEESYEQYF. Here the CDR3 DNA reads TGTGCCAGCAGCCTCAGGTGGGAGGAGTCCTACGAGCAGTACTTC.

Notes on this clone: The DNA is left out, because the CDR3 cannot be placed on it with certainty; the CDR3 is given as TCRdb lists it. The gene calls are TRBV24-1 and TRBJ1-2. Germline CDR1 and CDR2: KGHDR and SFDVKD. A total of 20 residues make up the CDR3, ends included. The chain's CDR3 is CATPSTMATPSVRGYYGYTF.

V usage is TRBV5-1 and J usage is TRBJ2-7, with D perhaps being TRBD1 or TRBD2 (5 bases each). Looked up from germline, CDR1 is SGHRS and CDR2 is YFSETQ. The CDR3 loop spans 17 amino acids. The ends were cut back, 3 bases at V and 2 bases at J, with 21 bases in the middle. The CDR3 protein is CASSSGLGPGAAYEQYF. CDR3 nucleotides: TGCGCCAGCAGCTCAGGGTTGGGCCCCGGGGCAGCCTACGAGCAGTACTTC.